The present T cell receptor beta chain was sequenced within a study of blood T cell repertoires in COVID-19. Study background: Specimens from acute and convalescent COVID-19 originated in the United States, Italy and Spain.

The method was immunoSEQ multiplex PCR; TCRdb's version includes in-frame clones alone and lacks a portion of them. The sample lists roughly 290,000 clones, roughly 88% seen once, with over 2% in the top ten. The CDR3 runs 14 residues. Germline CDR1 and CDR2: SGHAT and FQNNGV. The ends lost 5 bases at V and 5 bases at J; junction bases unmatched: 6. The source of this sequence is a man aged 25 to 40 who had recovered from COVID-19. Sequencing was performed on PBMCs or T cells enriched from blood (not recorded which). The chain uses TRBV11-2 and TRBJ1-2, with 9 bases lining up with TRBD1. CDR3 DNA sequence: TGTGCCAGCAGCCCTTCGACAGGGGGTTATGGCTACACCTTC. This encodes CASSPSTGGYGYTF.